This TCR beta chain was sequenced for a study of blood T cells in healthy people across ages. Primers used in a second PCR of roughly 6 to 11 cycles were a sample-barcoded 5' primer and a J-beta primer mix. TCRdb passed the 5' RACE reads through MiXCR, listing each CDR3 protein once. The data hold about 690,000 distinct CDR3 sequences, with 35% to 50% observed a single time. Germline V gene data show CDR1 as MNHEY and CDR2 as SVGAGI. The length of the CDR3 is 15 residues. The J segment lost 3 bases and the V segment lost 9 bases, leaving 10 bases of the junction unmatched. Notes on this clonotype: Because it lacks the conserved phenylalanine or tryptophan at the end, this CDR3 is likely a read error.

The authors drew 7.5 to 10 milliliters of peripheral blood from each donor. This receptor was obtained from an elderly man in good health. Sequenced input: blood. The chain carries TRBV6-5 and TRBJ1-2; 10 nucleotides align to TRBD1. The CDR3 here is CASRTGGSLDYGYTL. DNA for the CDR3: TGTGCCAGTCGGACAGGGGGGTCTTTGGACTATGGCTACACCTTG.